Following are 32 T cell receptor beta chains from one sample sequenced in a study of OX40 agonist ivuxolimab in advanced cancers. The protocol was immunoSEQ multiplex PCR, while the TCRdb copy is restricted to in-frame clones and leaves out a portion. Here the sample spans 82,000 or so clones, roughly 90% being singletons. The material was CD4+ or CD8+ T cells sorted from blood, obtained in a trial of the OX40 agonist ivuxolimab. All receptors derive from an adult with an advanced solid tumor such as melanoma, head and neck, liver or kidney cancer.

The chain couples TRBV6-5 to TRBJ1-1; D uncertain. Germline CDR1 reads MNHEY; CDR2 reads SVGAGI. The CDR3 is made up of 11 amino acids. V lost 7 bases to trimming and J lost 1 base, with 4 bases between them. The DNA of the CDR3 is TGTGCCAGCACAGGGAACACTGAAGCTTTCTTT. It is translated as CASTGNTEAFF.

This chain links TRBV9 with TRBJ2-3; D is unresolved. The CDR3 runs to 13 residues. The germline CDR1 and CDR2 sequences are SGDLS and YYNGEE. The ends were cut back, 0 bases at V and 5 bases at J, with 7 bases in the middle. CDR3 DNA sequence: TGTGCCAGCAGCGTAGCTGGGGAAGATACGCAGTATTTT. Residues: CASSVAGEDTQYF.

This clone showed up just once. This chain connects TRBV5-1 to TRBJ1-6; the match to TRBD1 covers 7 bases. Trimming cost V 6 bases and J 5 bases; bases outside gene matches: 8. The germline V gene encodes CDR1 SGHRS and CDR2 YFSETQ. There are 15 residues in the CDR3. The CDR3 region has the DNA TGCGCCAGCAAACCTGGACAGGCCGATAATTCACCCCTCCACTTT. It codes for CASKPGQADNSPLHF.

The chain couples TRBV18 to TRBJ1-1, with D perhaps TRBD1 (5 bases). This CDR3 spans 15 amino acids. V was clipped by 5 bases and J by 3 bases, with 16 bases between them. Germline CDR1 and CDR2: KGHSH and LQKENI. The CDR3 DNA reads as TGTGCCAGCTCAACCACCACGGGGCCGCACACTGAAGCTTTCTTT. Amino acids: CASSTTTGPHTEAFF.

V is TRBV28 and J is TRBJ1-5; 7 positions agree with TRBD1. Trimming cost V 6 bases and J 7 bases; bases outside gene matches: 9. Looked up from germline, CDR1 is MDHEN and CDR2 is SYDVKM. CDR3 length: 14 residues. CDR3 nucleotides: TGTGCCAGCAGCAATGGAGGGGGCGGGCAGCCCCAGCATTTT. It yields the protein CASSNGGGGQPQHF. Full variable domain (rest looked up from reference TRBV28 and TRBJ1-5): DVKVTQSSRYLVKRTGEKVFLECVQDMDHENMFWYRQDPGLGLRLIYFSYDVKMKEKGDIPEGYSVSREKKERFSLILESASTNQTSMYLCASSNGGGGQPQHFGDGTRLSIL.

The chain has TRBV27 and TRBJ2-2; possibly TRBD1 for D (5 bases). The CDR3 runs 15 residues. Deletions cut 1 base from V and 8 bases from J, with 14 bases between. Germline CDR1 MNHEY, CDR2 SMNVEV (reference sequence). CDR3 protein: CASSLLPGLGGELFF. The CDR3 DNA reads TGTGCCAGCAGTTTATTACCAGGGTTAGGGGGGGAGCTGTTTTTT.

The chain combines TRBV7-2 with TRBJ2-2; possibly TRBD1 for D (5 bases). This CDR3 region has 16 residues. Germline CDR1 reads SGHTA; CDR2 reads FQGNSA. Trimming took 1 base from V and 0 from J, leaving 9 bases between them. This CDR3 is CASSLDPGTNTGELFF. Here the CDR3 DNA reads TGTGCCAGCAGCTTAGATCCAGGGACGAACACCGGGGAGCTGTTTTTT.

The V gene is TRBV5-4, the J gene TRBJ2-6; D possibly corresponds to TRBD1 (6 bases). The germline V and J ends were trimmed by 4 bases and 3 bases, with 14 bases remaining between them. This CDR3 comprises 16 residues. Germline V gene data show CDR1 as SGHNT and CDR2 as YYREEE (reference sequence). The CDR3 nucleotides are TGTGCCAGCAGCACAGGGTTTCGAGGTGGGGCCAACGTCCTGACTTTC. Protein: CASSTGFRGGANVLTF.

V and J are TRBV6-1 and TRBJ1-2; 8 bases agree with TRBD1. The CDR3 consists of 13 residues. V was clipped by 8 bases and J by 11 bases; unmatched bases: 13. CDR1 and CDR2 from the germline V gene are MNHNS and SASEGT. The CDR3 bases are TGTGCCAGCGGGAGGGGGACAGGCTTTTCGTACACCTTC. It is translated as CASGRGTGFSYTF.

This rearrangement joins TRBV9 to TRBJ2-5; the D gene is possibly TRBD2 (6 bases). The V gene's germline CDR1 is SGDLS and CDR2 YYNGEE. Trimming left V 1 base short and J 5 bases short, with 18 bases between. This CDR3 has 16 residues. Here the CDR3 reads CASSVNSGGPGETQYF. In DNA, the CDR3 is TGTGCCAGCAGCGTAAATTCCGGAGGGCCGGGGGAGACCCAGTACTTC. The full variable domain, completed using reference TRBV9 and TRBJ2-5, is DSGVTQTPKHLITATGQRVTLRCSPRSGDLSVYWYQQSLDQGLQFLIQYYNGEERAKGNILERFSAQQFPDLHSELNLSSLELGDSALYFCASSVNSGGPGETQYFGPGTRLLVL.

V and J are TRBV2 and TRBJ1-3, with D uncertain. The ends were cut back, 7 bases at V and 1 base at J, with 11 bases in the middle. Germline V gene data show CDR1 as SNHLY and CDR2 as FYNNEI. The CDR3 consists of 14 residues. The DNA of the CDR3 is TGTGCCAGCACTAGGATGGGTTCTGGAAACACCATATATTTT. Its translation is CASTRMGSGNTIYF.

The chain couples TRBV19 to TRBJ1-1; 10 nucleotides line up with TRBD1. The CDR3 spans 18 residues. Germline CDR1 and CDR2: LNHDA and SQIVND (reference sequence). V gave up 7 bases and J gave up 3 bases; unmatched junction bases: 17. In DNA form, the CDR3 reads TGTGCCAGTAAAGACAGGGGGCGTTTTGACCCTTGGGACACTGAAGCTTTCTTT. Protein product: CASKDRGRFDPWDTEAFF.

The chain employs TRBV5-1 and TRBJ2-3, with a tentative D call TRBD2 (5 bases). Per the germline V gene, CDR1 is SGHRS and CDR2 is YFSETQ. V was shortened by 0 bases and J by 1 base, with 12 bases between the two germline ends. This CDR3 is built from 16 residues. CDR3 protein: CASSLGTGQRTDTQYF. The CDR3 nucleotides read TGCGCCAGCAGCTTGGGGACTGGGCAGCGCACAGATACGCAGTATTTT.

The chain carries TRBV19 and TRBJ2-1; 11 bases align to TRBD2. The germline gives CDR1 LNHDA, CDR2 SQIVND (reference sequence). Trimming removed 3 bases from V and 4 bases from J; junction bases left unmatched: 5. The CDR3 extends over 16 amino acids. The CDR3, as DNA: TGTGCCAGTAGTATTGGGACTAGCGGAGTTTACAATGAGCAGTTCTTC. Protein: CASSIGTSGVYNEQFF.

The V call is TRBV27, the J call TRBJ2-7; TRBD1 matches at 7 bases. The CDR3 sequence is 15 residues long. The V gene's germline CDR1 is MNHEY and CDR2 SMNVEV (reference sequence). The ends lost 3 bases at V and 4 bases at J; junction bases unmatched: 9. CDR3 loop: CASSFGQVLGYEQYF. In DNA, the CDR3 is TGTGCCAGCAGTTTCGGACAGGTACTTGGGTACGAGCAGTACTTC.

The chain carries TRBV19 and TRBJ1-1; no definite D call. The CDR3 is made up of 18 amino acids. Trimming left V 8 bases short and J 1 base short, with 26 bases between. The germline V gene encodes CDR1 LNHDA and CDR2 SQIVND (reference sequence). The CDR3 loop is CASSAYPGSWAGNTEAFF. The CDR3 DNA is TGTGCCAGTTCCGCTTATCCGGGATCCTGGGCGGGGAACACTGAAGCTTTCTTT.

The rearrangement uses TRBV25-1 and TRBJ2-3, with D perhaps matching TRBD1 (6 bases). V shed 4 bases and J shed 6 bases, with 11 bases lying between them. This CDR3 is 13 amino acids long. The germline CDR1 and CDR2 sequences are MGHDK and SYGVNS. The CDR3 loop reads CASSVTGFDTQYF. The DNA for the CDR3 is TGTGCCAGCAGTGTCACAGGGTTCGATACGCAGTATTTT.

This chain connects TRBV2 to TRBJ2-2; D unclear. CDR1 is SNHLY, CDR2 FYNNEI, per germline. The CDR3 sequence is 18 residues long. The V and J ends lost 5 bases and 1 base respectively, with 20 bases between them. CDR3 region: CASSMSALATWNTGELFF. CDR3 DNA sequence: TGTGCCAGCAGTATGAGCGCCCTCGCAACATGGAACACCGGGGAGCTGTTTTTT.

CDR3 DNA: TGTGCCAGCAGCGGAACCACAGATACGCAGTATTTT. Translation: CASSGTTDTQYF. The chain uses TRBV11-2 and TRBJ2-3; D gene ambiguous. Germline V gives CDR1 SGHAT, CDR2 FQNNGV. CDR3 length: 12 residues. Trimming stripped 5 bases from V and 2 bases from J, with 5 bases between.

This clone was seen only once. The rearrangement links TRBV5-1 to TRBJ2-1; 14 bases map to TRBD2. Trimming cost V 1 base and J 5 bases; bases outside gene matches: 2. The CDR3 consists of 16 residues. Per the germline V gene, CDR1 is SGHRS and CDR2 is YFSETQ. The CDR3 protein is CASSLLGLAGDNEQFF. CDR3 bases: TGCGCCAGCAGCTTGTTGGGACTAGCGGGAGACAATGAGCAGTTCTTC.

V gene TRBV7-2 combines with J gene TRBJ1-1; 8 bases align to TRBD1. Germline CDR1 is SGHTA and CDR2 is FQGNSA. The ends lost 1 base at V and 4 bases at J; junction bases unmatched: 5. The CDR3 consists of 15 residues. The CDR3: CASSLGQGSSTEAFF. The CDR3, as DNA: TGTGCCAGCAGCTTAGGACAGGGGTCAAGCACTGAAGCTTTCTTT.

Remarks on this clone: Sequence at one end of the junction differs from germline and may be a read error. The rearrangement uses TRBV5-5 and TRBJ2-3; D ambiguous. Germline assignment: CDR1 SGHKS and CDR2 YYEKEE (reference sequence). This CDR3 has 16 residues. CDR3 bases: TGTGCCAGCAACTTGCGTGTGTCCCCTAGCACAGATACGCAGTATTTT. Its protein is CASNLRVSPSTDTQYF.

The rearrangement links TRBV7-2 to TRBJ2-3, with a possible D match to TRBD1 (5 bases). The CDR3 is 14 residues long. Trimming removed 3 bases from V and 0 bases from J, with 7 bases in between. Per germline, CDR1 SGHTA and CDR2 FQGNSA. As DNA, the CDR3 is TGTGCCAGCAGCTTCTACAGGAGCACAGATACGCAGTATTTT. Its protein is CASSFYRSTDTQYF.

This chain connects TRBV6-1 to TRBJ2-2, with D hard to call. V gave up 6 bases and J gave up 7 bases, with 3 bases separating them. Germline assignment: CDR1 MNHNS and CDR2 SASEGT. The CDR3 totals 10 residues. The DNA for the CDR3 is TGTGCCAGCAGAGTCGGGGAGCTGTTTTTT. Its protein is CASRVGELFF.

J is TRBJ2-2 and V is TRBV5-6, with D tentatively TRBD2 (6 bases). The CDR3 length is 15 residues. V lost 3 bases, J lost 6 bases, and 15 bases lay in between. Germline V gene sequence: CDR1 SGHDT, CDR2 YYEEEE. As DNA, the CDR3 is TGTGCCAGCAGCTACCGGACTACCGGGCCCGGGGAGCTGTTTTTT. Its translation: CASSYRTTGPGELFF. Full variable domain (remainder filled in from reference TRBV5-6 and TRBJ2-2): DAGVTQSPTHLIKTRGQQVTLRCSPKSGHDTVSWYQQALGQGPQFIFQYYEEEERQRGNFPDRFSGHQFPNYSSELNVNALLLGDSALYLCASSYRTTGPGELFFGEGSRLTVL.

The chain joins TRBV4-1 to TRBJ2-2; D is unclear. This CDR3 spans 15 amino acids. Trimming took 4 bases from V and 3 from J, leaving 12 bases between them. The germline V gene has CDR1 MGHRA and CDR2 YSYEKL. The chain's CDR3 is CASSRPGRDTGELFF. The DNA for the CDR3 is TGCGCCAGCAGCCGGCCAGGTCGGGACACCGGGGAGCTGTTTTTT.

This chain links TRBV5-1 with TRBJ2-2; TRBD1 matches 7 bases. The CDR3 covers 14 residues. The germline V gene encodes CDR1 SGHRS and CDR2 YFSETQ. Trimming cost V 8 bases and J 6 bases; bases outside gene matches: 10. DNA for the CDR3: TGCGCCAGTACGAGAGGGGGCCCGGCCGGGGAGCTGTTTTTT. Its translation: CASTRGGPAGELFF.

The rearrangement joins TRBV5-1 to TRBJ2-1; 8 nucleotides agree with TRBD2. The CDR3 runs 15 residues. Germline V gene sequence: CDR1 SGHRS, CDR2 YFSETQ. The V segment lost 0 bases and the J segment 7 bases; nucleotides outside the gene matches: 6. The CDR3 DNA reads TGCGCCAGCAGCTTGGTCGCGACTAGCGCTAATGAGCAGTTCTTC. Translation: CASSLVATSANEQFF.

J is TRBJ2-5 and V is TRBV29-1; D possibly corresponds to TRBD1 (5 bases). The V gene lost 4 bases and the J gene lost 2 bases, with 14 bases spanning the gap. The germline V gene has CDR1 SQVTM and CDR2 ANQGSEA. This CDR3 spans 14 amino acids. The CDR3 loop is CSVVGRAEQETQYF. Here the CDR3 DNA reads TGCAGCGTTGTGGGGCGAGCCGAACAAGAGACCCAGTACTTC.

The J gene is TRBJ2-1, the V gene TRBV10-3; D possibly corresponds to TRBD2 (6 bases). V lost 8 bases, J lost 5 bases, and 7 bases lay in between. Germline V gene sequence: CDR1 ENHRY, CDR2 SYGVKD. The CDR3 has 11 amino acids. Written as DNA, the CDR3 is TGTGCCATCGGAGGGGACAATGAGCAGTTCTTC. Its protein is CAIGGDNEQFF.

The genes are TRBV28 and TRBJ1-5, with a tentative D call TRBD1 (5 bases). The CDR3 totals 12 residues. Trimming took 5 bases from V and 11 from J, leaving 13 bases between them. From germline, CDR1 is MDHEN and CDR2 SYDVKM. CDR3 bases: TGTGCCAGCAGTCTCCCCGGGGGAGCCCAGCATTTT. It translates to CASSLPGGAQHF.

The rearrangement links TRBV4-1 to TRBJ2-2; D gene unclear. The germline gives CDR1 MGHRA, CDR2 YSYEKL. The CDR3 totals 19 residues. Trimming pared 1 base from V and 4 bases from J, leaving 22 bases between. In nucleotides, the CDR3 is TGCGCCAGCAGCCAAGGTTGGTTTCGAAGGCCAGAAGGCACCGGGGAGCTGTTTTTT. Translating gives CASSQGWFRRPEGTGELFF.